The sequence of this TCR beta chain was determined in a study of vaccination and CD4 T cells after COVID-19. In the study overall: Day 14 and days 161 to 241 post-vaccination were the sampling points for a few convalescent patients.

Findings and limits, study-wide: Spike mono-reactivity was shown by 304 of 307 vaccine-specific clones in convalescent patients.

Between the trimmed V and J ends, which lost 0 bases and 5 bases, there was a span of 16 bases. The CDR3 has 17 amino acids. CDR1 is LNHNV and CDR2 is YYDKDF in the germline V gene (reference sequence). Time point: late sampling 161 to 241 days after vaccination in a few convalescent patients. TCRdb redid the calling of the PCR reads with MiXCR, one entry per CDR3 protein. The sample records about 39,000 distinct CDR3 sequences, approximately 40% being singletons. This clonotype was seen more than once but under ten times. No antigen is known for it. The sample was CD4+ T cells from blood, taken about 7 months after SARS-CoV-2 vaccination. The rearrangement links TRBV15 to TRBJ2-2; TRBD2 might be the D (6 bases). This receptor was obtained from a human donor who had recovered from COVID-19. The CDR3 DNA sequence: TGTGCCACCAGCAGAGATTACACCGCGGAGGGAACCGGGGAGCTGTTTTTT. This codes for CATSRDYTAEGTGELFF.